One and the same sample provided the 10 T cell receptor beta chains below, sequenced in a study of blood T cell repertoires in COVID-19. Repertoires were generated with immunoSEQ multiplex PCR, while TCRdb's copy carries only in-frame clones and drops some. Seen here are 200,000 to 250,000 clones, approximately 85% observed once, and the top ten hold about 2.4%. Sequenced sample: peripheral blood. These receptor sequences come from a woman between 70 and 85 years old with COVID-19, enrolled during active disease.

DNA of the CDR3: TGTGCCAGCAGCCCTATGGTCTCTGGAAACACCATATATTTT. This translates into CASSPMVSGNTIYF. The genes are TRBV3-1 (or the pseudogene TRBV3-2) and TRBJ1-3; D unclear. V was clipped by 4 bases and J by 0 bases, with 7 bases between them. CDR3 size: 14 residues. Germline V lookup: CDR1 LGHDT, CDR2 YNNKEL (reference sequence).

The chain carries TRBV7-2 and TRBJ1-4, with TRBD1 matching 9 bases. Germline V gene sequence: CDR1 SGHTA, CDR2 FQGNSA. The junction had 9 bases not matched to a gene; V was cut back by 4 bases and J by 6 bases. The CDR3 consists of 16 residues. The CDR3 DNA sequence: TGTGCCAGCAGCTCAGAGACCGGGACAGGGCATGAAAAACTGTTTTTT. This codes for CASSSETGTGHEKLFF.

This sequence joins TRBV11-2 and TRBJ2-7; TRBD2 aligns across 15 bases. CDR3 size: 18 residues. The V and J ends lost 5 bases and 2 bases, in that order; junction bases with no gene match: 10. Germline CDR1 is SGHAT and CDR2 is FQNNGV. CDR3 amino acids: CASSPGLAGGVLTYEQYF. In nucleotides, the CDR3 is TGTGCCAGCAGCCCGGGACTAGCGGGAGGCGTGTTAACCTACGAGCAGTACTTC.

The chain couples TRBV7-6 to TRBJ2-2; D is perhaps TRBD1 (5 bases). This CDR3 spans 15 amino acids. Trimming took 2 bases from V and 2 from J, leaving 9 bases between them. Germline-derived CDR1 and CDR2 are SGHVS and FNYEAQ. CDR3 sequence: CASSLLGLNTGELFF. CDR3 DNA sequence: TGTGCCAGCAGCTTATTGGGGCTAAACACCGGGGAGCTGTTTTTT. The full variable domain, completed using reference TRBV7-6 and TRBJ2-2, is GAGVSQSPRYKVTKRGQDVALRCDPISGHVSLYWYRQALGQGPEFLTYFNYEAQQDKSGLPNDRFSAERPEGSISTLTIQRTEQRDSAMYRCASSLLGLNTGELFFGEGSRLTVL.

The chain joins TRBV4-3 to TRBJ1-1, with TRBD1 identical over 10 bases. The V gene's germline CDR1 is LGHNA and CDR2 YSLEER. V was clipped by 4 bases and J by 1 base; unmatched bases: 15. This CDR3 is 19 amino acids long. Written as DNA, the CDR3 is TGCGCCAGCAGCCGAGGATGGACTGGGACAGGGGATAAGAACACTGAAGCTTTCTTT. As protein: CASSRGWTGTGDKNTEAFF.

The count of this clone is one. The gene calls are TRBV27 and TRBJ2-3; a weak D match, TRBD2 (7 bases). CDR3 length equals 13 residues. Germline V lookup: CDR1 MNHEY, CDR2 SMNVEV (reference sequence). V shed 10 bases and J shed 1 base, with 12 bases lying between them. CDR3 amino acids: CATRGGRTDTQYF. In DNA, the CDR3 is TGTGCCACAAGGGGGGGGCGCACAGATACGCAGTATTTT.

The chain couples TRBV7-9 to TRBJ2-5; 9 nucleotides line up with TRBD1. This CDR3 spans 15 amino acids. CDR1 and CDR2 from the germline V gene are SEHNR and FQNEAQ (reference sequence). V was clipped by 1 base and J by 1 base; unmatched bases: 1. The chain's CDR3 is CASSLGGQGQETQYF. CDR3 DNA: TGTGCCAGCAGCTTAGGGGGACAGGGCCAAGAGACCCAGTACTTC.

J is TRBJ1-1 and V is TRBV2; D is uncertain. V was trimmed by 5 bases and J by 5 bases, leaving 21 bases between them. The germline V gene encodes CDR1 SNHLY and CDR2 FYNNEI. The CDR3 runs 16 residues. CDR3 nucleotide sequence: TGTGCCAGCAGTTACGGGAGGACTAGTCCGGGGACTGAAGCTTTCTTT. Encoded protein: CASSYGRTSPGTEAFF.

V and J are TRBV29-1 and TRBJ2-3, with TRBD2 matching over 11 bases. In germline, CDR1 is SQVTM, CDR2 ANQGSEA. V trimming: 7 bases; J trimming: 3 bases; junction bases outside the gene matches: 9. The CDR3 consists of 15 residues. CDR3 sequence reads: CSGRLAGGGTDTQYF. CDR3 coding DNA: TGCAGCGGGCGTCTAGCGGGGGGCGGGACAGATACGCAGTATTTT.

The chain is built from TRBV30 and TRBJ1-6; a weak D match, TRBD1 (6 bases). Trimming stripped 4 bases from V and 7 bases from J, with 11 bases between. CDR3 length: 13 residues. Per germline, CDR1 GTSNPN and CDR2 SVGIG (reference sequence). DNA for the CDR3: TGTGCCTGGACAGGGGAGGGGAATTCACCCCTCCACTTT. This codes for CAWTGEGNSPLHF.